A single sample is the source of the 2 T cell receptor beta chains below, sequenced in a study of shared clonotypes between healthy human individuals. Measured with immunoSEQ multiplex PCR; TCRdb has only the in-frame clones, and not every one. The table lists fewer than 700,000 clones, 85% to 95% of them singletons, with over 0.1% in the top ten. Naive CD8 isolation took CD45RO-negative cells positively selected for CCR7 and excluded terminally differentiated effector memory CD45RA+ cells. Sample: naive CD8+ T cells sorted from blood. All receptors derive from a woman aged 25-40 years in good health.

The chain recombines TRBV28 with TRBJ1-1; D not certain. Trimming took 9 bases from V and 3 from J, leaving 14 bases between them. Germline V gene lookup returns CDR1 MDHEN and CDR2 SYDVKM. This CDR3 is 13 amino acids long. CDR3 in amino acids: CASSRVGDTEAFF. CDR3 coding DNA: TGTGCCAGTTCAAGGGTCGGGGACACTGAAGCTTTCTTT.

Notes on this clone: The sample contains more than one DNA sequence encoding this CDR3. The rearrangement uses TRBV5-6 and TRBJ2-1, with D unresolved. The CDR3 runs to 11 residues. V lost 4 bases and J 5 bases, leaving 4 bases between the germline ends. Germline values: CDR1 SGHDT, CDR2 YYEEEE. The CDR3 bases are TGTGCCAGCAGCCTCAACAATGAGCAGTTCTTC. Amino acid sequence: CASSLNNEQFF.